The 2 T cell receptor beta chains given below trace back to one sample, sequenced in a study of cytomegalovirus exposure and HLA in healthy donors. Vbeta (60) and Jbeta (13) primers were used in the PCR. The protocol was immunoSEQ multiplex PCR, while the TCRdb copy is restricted to in-frame clones and leaves out a portion. Among 150,000 to 200,000 clones listed, roughly four fifths were seen once. The source material was PBMCs. These receptors all come from a female donor in good health and CMV-seronegative.

This clone occurred once. J is TRBJ2-7 and V is TRBV7-2; D is unresolved. The CDR3 loop spans 12 amino acids. Germline V lookup: CDR1 SGHTA, CDR2 FQGNSA. V gave up 0 bases and J gave up 5 bases, with 5 bases separating them. The CDR3 protein is CASSLAGHEQYF. The CDR3 DNA reads TGTGCCAGCAGCTTAGCTGGGCACGAGCAGTACTTC.

The V and J genes are TRBV28 and TRBJ2-3; 9 nucleotides match TRBD2. The germline CDR1 and CDR2 sequences are MDHEN and SYDVKM. CDR3 length: 14 amino acids. Trimming at V came to 8 bases and at J to 6 bases, leaving 9 bases not matched to a gene. DNA for the CDR3: TGTGCCAGCGAGCTAGCGGGAAAGTGGGATACGCAGTATTTT. It yields the protein CASELAGKWDTQYF.